What follows are 11 T cell receptor beta chains derived from one specimen sequenced in a study of blood T cell repertoires in COVID-19. Method: immunoSEQ multiplex PCR; TCRdb's copy keeps in-frame clones and lacks some. The sample records around 170,000 clones, approximately 80% being singletons. The source material was peripheral blood. These receptor sequences come from a woman older than 75 with acute or convalescent COVID-19.

This clone was found once. V usage is TRBV30 and J usage is TRBJ1-4; D ambiguous. CDR3 size: 13 residues. The germline CDR1 and CDR2 sequences are GTSNPN and SVGIG (reference sequence). CDR3 sequence: CAGLPNSNEKLFF. CDR3 nucleotides: TGTGCAGGACTCCCGAATTCTAATGAAAAACTGTTTTTT.

CDR3 amino acids: CASSDSRSGARNYGYTF. The CDR3 DNA follows: TGTGCCAGCAGTGACTCGAGGTCAGGGGCCCGTAACTATGGCTACACCTTC. The chain carries TRBV6-4 and TRBJ1-2, with D possibly being TRBD1 (6 bases). This CDR3 contains 17 residues. Trimming took 0 bases from V and 1 from J, leaving 15 bases between them. Germline V gene lookup returns CDR1 MRHNA and CDR2 SNTAGT.

This chain uses TRBV29-1 with TRBJ1-2; 7 nucleotides line up with TRBD1. V shed 4 bases, J shed 2 bases, and the junction held 1 base outside the gene matches. The CDR3 spans 12 residues. The germline CDR1 and CDR2 sequences are SQVTM and ANQGSEA. DNA of the CDR3: TGCAGCGTTGGACAGGGAAACTATGGCTACACCTTC. Protein: CSVGQGNYGYTF.

The chain recombines TRBV5-4 with TRBJ2-2, with 12 bases fitting TRBD2. In germline, CDR1 is SGHNT, CDR2 YYREEE (reference sequence). This CDR3 region has 17 residues. With 4 bases clipped from V and 4 bases from J, the junction kept 8 bases outside the gene matches. CDR3 in DNA: TGTGCCAGCAGCAGAGGACTAGCGGGACGGGGCACCGGGGAGCTGTTTTTT. Translated, it gives CASSRGLAGRGTGELFF.

The J gene is TRBJ2-1, the V gene TRBV30; D is possibly TRBD1 (5 bases). V gave up 4 bases and J gave up 0 bases, with 13 bases separating them. The CDR3 extends over 15 amino acids. Germline V CDR1 and CDR2: GTSNPN, SVGIG (reference sequence). The CDR3 here is CAWMKGISSYNEQFF. CDR3 nucleotides: TGTGCCTGGATGAAGGGGATAAGCTCCTACAATGAGCAGTTCTTC.

The chain carries TRBV5-4 and TRBJ2-3, with TRBD1 identical over 7 bases. This CDR3 comprises 14 residues. The V segment lost 1 base and the J segment 5 bases; nucleotides outside the gene matches: 4. Germline lookup yields CDR1 SGHNT and CDR2 YYREEE (reference sequence). The CDR3 spells CASSLTGARDTQYF. In DNA form, the CDR3 reads TGTGCCAGCAGCTTGACAGGGGCAAGAGATACGCAGTATTTT. The entire variable domain, with the rest obtained from reference TRBV5-4 and TRBJ2-3, is as follows: ETGVTQSPTHLIKTRGQQVTLRCSSQSGHNTVSWYQQALGQGPQFIFQYYREEENGRGNFPPRFSGLQFPNYSSELNVNALELDDSALYLCASSLTGARDTQYFGPGTRLTVL.

The V call is TRBV19, the J call TRBJ2-5; tentatively, D is TRBD2 (7 bases). Germline V gene lookup returns CDR1 LNHDA and CDR2 SQIVND (reference sequence). This CDR3 is built from 18 residues. V lost 8 bases and J 0 bases, leaving 25 bases between the germline ends. CDR3 coding DNA: TGTGCCAGTGCAGTAACTGGCCCCCTAGGGGGGGACCAAGAGACCCAGTACTTC. Protein: CASAVTGPLGGDQETQYF.

Turning to this clone: The sample holds other DNA sequences that translate to the same CDR3. This chain connects TRBV6-1 to TRBJ2-7; no reliable D call. The V end was cut by 1 base, the J end by 4 bases, with 11 bases between. Germline CDR1 reads MNHNS; CDR2 reads SASEGT. The length of the CDR3 is 14 residues. CDR3 sequence (DNA): TGTGCCAGCAGTGAAGGCGGCTCCTCTTACGAGCAGTACTTC. As protein: CASSEGGSSYEQYF.

The genes are TRBV30 and TRBJ2-5; no clear D gene. Looked up from germline, CDR1 is GTSNPN and CDR2 is SVGIG (reference sequence). V was clipped by 3 bases and J by 3 bases, with 8 bases between them. This CDR3 region has 12 residues. CDR3 sequence reads: CAWSLGKETQYF. The CDR3 DNA reads as TGTGCCTGGAGCCTAGGTAAAGAGACCCAGTACTTC.

This clone was seen more than once but under ten times. The chain joins TRBV10-2 to TRBJ1-3, with D maybe TRBD1 (5 bases). There are 16 residues in the CDR3. CDR1 and CDR2 (germline): WSHSY, SAAADI. Trimming removed 5 bases at V and 4 bases at J, with 18 bases between. DNA for the CDR3: TGCGCCAGCAGTAGAGGGGCGTGGAGGGGAGGAAACACCATATATTTT. Protein product: CASSRGAWRGGNTIYF.

The CDR3 bases are TGTGCCACCTCCCCCAGGGACAGGGCCAACATTCAGTACTTC. This sequence encodes CATSPRDRANIQYF. This chain links TRBV24-1 with TRBJ2-4, with 9 bases that match TRBD1. CDR1 KGHDR and CDR2 SFDVKD come from the germline V gene. Trimming cost V 9 bases and J 7 bases; bases outside gene matches: 9. The CDR3 sequence is 14 residues long.